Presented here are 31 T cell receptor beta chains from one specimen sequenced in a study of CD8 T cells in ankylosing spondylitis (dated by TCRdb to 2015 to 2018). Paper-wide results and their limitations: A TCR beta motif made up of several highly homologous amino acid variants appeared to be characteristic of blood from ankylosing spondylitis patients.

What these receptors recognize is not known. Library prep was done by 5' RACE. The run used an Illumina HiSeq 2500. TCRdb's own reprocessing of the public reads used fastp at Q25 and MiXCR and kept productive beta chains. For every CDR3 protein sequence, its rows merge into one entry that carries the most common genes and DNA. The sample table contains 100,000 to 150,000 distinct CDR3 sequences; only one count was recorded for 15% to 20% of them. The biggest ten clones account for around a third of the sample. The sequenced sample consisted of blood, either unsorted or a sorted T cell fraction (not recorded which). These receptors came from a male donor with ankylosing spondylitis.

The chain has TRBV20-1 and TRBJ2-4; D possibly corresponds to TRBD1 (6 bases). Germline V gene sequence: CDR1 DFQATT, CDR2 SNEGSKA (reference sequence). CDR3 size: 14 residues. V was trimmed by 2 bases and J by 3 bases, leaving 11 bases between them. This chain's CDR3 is CSARKGDGKNIQYF. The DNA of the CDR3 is TGCAGTGCTAGAAAGGGGGACGGCAAAAACATTCAGTACTTC.

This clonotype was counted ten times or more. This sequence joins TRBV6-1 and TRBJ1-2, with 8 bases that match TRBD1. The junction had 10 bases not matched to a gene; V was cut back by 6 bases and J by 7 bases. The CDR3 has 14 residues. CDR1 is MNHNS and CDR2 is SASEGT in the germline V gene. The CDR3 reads CASSALGQGVGYTF. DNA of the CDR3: TGTGCCAGCAGCGCCCTAGGACAGGGAGTTGGCTACACCTTC.

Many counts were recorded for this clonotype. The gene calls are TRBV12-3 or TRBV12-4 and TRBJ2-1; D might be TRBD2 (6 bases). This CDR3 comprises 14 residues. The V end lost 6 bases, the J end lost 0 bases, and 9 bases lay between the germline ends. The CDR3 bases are TGTGCCAGCAGACTCGGGAGCTCCTACAATGAGCAGTTCTTC. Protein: CASRLGSSYNEQFF.

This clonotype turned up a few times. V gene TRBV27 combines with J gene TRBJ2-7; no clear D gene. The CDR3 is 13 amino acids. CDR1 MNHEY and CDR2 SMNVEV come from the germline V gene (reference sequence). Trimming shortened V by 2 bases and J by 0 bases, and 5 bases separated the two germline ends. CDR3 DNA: TGTGCCAGCAGTTTAACCAACTCCTACGAGCAGTACTTC. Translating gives CASSLTNSYEQYF.

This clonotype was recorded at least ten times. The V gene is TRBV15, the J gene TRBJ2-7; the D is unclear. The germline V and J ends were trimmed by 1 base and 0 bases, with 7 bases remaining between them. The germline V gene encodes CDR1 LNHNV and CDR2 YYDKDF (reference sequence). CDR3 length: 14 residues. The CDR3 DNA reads TGTGCCACCAGCAGAGGTTGGGGCTCCTACGAGCAGTACTTC. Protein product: CATSRGWGSYEQYF.

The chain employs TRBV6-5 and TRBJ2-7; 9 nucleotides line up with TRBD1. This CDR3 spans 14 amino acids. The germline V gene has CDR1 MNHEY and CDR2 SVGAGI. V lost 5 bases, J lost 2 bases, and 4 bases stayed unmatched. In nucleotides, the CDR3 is TGTGCCAGCAGTCTACGGGACAGGGCCTACGAGCAGTACTTC. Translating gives CASSLRDRAYEQYF.

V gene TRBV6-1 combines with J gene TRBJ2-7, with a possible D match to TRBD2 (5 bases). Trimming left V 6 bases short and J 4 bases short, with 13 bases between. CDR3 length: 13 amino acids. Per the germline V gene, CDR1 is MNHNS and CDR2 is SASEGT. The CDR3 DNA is TGTGCCAGCAGCCCCGGGGTCCCATACGAGCAGTACTTC. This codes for CASSPGVPYEQYF.

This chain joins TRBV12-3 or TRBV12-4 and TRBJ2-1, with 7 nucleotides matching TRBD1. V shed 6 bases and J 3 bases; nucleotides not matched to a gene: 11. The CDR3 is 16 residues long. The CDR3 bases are TGTGCCAGCAGCCCATTTAGTGGGGACAGCTACAATGAGCAGTTCTTC. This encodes CASSPFSGDSYNEQFF.

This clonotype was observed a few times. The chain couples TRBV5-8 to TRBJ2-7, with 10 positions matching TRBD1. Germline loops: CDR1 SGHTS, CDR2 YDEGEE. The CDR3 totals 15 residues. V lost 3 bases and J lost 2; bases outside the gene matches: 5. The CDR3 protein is CASSYLGQGPYEQYF. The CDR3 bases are TGTGCCAGCAGCTACTTGGGACAGGGGCCCTACGAGCAGTACTTC.

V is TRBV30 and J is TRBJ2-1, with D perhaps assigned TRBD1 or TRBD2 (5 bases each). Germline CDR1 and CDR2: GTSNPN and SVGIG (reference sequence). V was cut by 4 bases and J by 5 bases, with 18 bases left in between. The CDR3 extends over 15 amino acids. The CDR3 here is CAWNLGVRPDNEQFF. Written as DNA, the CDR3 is TGTGCCTGGAATTTGGGGGTGAGGCCGGACAATGAGCAGTTCTTC.

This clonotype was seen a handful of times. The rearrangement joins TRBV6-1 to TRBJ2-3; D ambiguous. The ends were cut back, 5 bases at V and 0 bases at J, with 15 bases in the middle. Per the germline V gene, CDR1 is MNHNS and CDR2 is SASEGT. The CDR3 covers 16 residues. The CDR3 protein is CASSKSGGISTDTQYF. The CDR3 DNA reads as TGTGCCAGCAGTAAATCAGGCGGAATCAGCACAGATACGCAGTATTTT.

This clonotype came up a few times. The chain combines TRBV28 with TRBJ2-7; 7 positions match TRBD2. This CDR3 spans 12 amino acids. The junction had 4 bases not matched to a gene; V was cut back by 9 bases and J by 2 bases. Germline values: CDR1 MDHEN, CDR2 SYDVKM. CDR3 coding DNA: TGTGCCAGTCAAGGACTAGCCTACGAGCAGTACTTC. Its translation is CASQGLAYEQYF.

Here the CDR3 DNA reads TGTGCTAGTGGTTTGGTTTCCCTCCCGGCCTACGAGCAGTACTTC. Its translation is CASGLVSLPAYEQYF. This sequence joins TRBV12-5 and TRBJ2-7, with D hard to call. This CDR3 is 15 amino acids long. Trimming stripped 0 bases from V and 2 bases from J, with 11 bases between. The germline V gene has CDR1 LGHNT and CDR2 FRNRAP.

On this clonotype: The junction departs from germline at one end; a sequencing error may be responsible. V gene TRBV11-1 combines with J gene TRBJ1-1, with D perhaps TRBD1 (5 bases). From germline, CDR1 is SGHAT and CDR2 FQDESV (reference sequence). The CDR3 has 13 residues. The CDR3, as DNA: TGTGCCAGCGGCTTAGGGGAGAACACTGAAGCTTTCTTT. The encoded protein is CASGLGENTEAFF.

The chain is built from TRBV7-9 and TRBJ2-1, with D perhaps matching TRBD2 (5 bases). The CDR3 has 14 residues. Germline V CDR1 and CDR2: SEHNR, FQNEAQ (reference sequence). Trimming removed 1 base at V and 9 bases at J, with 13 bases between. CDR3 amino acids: CASSLGPSGSEQFF. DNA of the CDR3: TGTGCCAGCAGCTTAGGACCCTCGGGAAGTGAGCAGTTCTTC.

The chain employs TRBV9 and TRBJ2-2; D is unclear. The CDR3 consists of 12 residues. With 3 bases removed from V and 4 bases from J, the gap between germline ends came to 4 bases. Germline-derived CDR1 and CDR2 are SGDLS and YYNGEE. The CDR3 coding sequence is TGTGCCAGCAGCGGGAGCACCGGGGAGCTGTTTTTT. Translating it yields CASSGSTGELFF.

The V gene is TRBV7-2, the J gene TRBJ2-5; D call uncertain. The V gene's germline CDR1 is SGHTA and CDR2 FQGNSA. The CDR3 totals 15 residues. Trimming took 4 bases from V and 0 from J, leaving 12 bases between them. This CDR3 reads CASSSPPGDQETQYF. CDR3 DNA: TGTGCCAGCAGCTCCCCACCTGGGGACCAAGAGACCCAGTACTTC.

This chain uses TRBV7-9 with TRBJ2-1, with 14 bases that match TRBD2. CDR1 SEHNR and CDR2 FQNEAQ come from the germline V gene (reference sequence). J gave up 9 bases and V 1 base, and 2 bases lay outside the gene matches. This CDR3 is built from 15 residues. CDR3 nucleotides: TGTGCCAGCAGCTTAGTCGGGACTAGCGGGGGTGAGCAGTTCTTC. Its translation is CASSLVGTSGGEQFF.

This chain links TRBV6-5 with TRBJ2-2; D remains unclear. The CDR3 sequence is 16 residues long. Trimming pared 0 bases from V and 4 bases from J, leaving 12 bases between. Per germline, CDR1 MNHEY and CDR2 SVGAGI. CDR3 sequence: CASSYSSDYPTGELFF. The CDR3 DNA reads TGTGCCAGCAGTTACTCGTCCGATTATCCCACCGGGGAGCTGTTTTTT.

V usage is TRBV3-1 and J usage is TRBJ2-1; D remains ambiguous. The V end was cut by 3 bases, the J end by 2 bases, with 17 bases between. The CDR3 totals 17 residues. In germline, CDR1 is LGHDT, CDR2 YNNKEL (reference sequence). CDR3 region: CASSHFSGVAAYNEQFF. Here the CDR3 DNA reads TGTGCCAGCAGCCACTTCTCAGGAGTAGCAGCCTACAATGAGCAGTTCTTC.

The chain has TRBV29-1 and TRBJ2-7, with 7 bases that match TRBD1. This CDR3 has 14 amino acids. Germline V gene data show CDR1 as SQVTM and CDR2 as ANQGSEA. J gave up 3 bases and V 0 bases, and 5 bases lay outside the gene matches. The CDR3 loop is CSVEDSTGDYEQYF. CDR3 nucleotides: TGCAGCGTTGAAGATTCCACAGGGGACTACGAGCAGTACTTC.

The CDR3 region has the DNA TGTGCCAGCAGCTTTTCTTGGGGCTCGGGCTACACCTTC. Encoded protein: CASSFSWGSGYTF. The J gene is TRBJ1-2, the V gene TRBV12-3 or TRBV12-4; TRBD1 is a possible D gene (5 bases). The V and J ends lost 6 bases and 8 bases respectively, with 16 bases between them. The CDR3 runs 13 residues.

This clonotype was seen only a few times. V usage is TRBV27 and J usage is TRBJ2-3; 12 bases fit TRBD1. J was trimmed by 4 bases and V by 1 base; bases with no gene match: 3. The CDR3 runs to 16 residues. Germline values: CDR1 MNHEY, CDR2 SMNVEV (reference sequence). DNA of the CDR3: TGTGCCAGCAGTTTATTGGGGACAGGGGGCCCAGATACGCAGTATTTT. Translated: CASSLLGTGGPDTQYF.

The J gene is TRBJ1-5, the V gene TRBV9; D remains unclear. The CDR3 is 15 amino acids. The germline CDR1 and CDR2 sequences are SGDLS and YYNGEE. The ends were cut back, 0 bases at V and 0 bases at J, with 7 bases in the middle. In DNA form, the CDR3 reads TGTGCCAGCAGCGTAGGTGGCAATAGCAATCAGCCCCAGCATTTT. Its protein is CASSVGGNSNQPQHF.

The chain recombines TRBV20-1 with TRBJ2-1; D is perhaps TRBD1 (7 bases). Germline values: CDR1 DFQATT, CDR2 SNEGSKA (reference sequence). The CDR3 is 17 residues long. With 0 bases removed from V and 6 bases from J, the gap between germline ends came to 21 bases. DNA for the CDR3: TGCAGTGCTAGAGATTATTTAGTCAGGGGGACTGGCAATGAGCAGTTCTTC. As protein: CSARDYLVRGTGNEQFF.

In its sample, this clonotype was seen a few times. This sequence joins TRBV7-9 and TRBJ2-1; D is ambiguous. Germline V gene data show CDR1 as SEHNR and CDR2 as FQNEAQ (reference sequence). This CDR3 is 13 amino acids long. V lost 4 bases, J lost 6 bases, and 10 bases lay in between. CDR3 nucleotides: TGTGCCAGCAGCTCGGACGAGACCAATGAGCAGTTCTTC. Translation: CASSSDETNEQFF.

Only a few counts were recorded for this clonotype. The DNA for the CDR3 is TGTGCCAGCAGCGCTGACTTGGGGAGAGTGGATGAGCAGTTCTTC. It codes for CASSADLGRVDEQFF. This chain joins TRBV6-1 and TRBJ2-1; D is possibly TRBD2 (5 bases). CDR1 and CDR2 from the germline V gene are MNHNS and SASEGT. The CDR3 sequence is 15 residues long. The V end was cut by 6 bases, the J end by 8 bases, with 20 bases between.

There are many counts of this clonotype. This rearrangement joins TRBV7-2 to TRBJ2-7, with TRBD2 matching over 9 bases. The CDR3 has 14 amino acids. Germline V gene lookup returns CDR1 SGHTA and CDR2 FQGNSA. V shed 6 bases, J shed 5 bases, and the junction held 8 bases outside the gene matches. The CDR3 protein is CASRGSSGMDEQYF. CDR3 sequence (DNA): TGTGCCAGCAGGGGGTCTAGCGGGATGGACGAGCAGTACTTC.

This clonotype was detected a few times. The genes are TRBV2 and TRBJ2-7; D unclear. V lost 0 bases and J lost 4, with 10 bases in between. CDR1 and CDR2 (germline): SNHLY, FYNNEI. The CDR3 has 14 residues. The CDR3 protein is CASSEAQPTYEQYF. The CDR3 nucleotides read TGTGCCAGCAGTGAAGCCCAACCTACATACGAGCAGTACTTC.

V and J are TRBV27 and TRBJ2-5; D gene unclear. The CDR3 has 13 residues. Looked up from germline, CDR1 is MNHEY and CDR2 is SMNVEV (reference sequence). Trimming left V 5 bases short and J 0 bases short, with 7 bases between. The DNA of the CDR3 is TGTGCCAGCAGTGCCCCGTACCAAGAGACCCAGTACTTC. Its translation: CASSAPYQETQYF.

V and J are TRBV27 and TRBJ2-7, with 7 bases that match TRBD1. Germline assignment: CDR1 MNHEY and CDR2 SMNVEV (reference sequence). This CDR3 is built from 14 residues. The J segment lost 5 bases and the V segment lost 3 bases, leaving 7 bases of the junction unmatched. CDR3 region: CASSFSDRVHEQYF. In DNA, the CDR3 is TGTGCCAGCAGTTTTTCCGACAGGGTCCACGAGCAGTACTTC.